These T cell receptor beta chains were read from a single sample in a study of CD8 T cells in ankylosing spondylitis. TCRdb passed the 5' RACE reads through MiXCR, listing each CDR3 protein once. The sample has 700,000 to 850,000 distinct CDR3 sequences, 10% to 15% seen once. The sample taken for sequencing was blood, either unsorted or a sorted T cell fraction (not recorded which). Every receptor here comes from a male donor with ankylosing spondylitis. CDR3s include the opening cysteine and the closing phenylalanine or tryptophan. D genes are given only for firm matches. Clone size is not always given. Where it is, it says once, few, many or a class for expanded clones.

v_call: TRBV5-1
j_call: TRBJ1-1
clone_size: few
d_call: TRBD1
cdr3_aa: CASKTGAMNTEAFF
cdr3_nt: TGCGCCAGCAAGACAGGGGCGATGAACACTGAAGCTTTCTTT

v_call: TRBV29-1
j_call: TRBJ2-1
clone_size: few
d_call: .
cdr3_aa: CSANDRTAAREEQFF
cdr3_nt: TGCAGCGCCAACGACCGGACCGCAGCAAGGGAGGAGCAGTTCTTC

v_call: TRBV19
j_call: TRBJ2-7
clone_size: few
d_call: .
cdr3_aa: CASDDGSSYEQYF
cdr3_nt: TGTGCCAGCGATGACGGGAGCTCCTACGAGCAGTACTTC

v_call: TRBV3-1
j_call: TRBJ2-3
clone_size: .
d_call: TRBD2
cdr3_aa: CASSQRGGAMVDTQYF
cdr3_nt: TGTGCCAGCAGCCAACGCGGGGGGGCAATGGTAGATACGCAGTATTTT

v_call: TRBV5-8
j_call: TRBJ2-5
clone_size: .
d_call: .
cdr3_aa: CASSRFHGVETQYF
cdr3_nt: TGTGCCAGCAGCCGCTTCCATGGGGTAGAGACCCAGTACTTC

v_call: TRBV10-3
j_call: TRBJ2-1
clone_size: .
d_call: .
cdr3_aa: CAISERALGTEQFF
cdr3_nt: TGTGCCATCAGTGAGAGGGCGCTGGGGACTGAGCAGTTCTTC

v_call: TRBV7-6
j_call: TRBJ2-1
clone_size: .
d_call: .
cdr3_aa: CASSLMMTAGYNEQFF
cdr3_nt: TGTGCCAGCAGCTTAATGATGACGGCAGGGTACAATGAGCAGTTCTTC

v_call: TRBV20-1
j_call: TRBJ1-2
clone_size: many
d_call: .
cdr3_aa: CSARQNIAYGYTF
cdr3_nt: TGCAGTGCTAGACAGAACATTGCCTATGGCTACACCTTC

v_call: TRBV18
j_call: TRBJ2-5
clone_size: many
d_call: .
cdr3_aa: CASSPRPQETQYF
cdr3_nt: TGTGCCAGCAGCCCTAGACCACAAGAGACCCAGTACTTC

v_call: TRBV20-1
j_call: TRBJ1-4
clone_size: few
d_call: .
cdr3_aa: CSASKQGGEKLFF
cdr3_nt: TGCAGTGCTAGTAAACAGGGAGGTGAAAAACTGTTTTTT

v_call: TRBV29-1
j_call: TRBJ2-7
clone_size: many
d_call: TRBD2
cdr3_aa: CSVVGGSYEQYF
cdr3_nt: TGCAGCGTTGTGGGAGGGTCCTACGAGCAGTACTTC

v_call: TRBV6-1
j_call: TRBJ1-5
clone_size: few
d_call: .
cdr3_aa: CASSTQGISNQPQHF
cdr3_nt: TGTGCCAGCAGTACCCAGGGAATCAGCAATCAGCCCCAGCATTTT

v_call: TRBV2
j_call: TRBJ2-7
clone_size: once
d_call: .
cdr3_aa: CASNKDISYEQYF
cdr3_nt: TGTGCCAGCAACAAGGACATATCCTACGAGCAGTACTTC

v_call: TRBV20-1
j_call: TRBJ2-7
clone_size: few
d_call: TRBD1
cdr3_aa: CSAPDRIAYEQYF
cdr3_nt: TGCAGTGCCCCGGACAGGATAGCCTACGAGCAGTACTTC

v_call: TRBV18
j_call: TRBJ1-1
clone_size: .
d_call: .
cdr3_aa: CASSPVRTEAFF
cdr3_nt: TGTGCCAGCTCACCGGTCAGGACTGAAGCTTTCTTT

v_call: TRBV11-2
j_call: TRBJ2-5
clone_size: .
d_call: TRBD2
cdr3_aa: CASSSTSDRGETQYF
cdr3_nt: TGTGCCAGCAGCTCTACTAGCGACAGAGGAGAGACCCAGTACTTC

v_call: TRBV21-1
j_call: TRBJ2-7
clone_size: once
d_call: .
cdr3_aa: CASSKTLPYEQYF
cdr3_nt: TGTGCCAGCAGCAAAACGTTGCCCTACGAGCAGTACTTC

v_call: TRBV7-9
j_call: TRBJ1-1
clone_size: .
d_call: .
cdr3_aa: CASSYIENTEAFF
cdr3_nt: TGTGCCAGCAGCTATATAGAGAACACTGAAGCTTTCTTT

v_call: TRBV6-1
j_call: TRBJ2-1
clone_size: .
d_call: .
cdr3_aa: CASRPTSGAGQYNEQFF
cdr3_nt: TGTGCCAGCAGACCTACCTCCGGGGCGGGACAGTACAATGAGCAGTTCTTC

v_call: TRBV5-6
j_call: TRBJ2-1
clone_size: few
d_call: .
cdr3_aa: CASSMTGYNEQFF
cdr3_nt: TGTGCCAGCAGCATGACGGGTTACAATGAGCAGTTCTTC

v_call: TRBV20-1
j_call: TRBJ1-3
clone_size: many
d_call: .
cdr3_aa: CSAKFLRASGNTIYF
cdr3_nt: TGCAGTGCCAAATTCCTCAGGGCTTCCGGAAACACCATATATTTT

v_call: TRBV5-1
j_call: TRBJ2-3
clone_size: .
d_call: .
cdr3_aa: CASSLAGPGVDTQYF
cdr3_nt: TGCGCCAGCAGCTTGGCCGGGCCAGGAGTTGATACGCAGTATTTT

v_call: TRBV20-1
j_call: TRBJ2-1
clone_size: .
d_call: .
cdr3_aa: CSARPLGLDNEQFF
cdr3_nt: TGCAGTGCTAGGCCTTTGGGACTTGACAATGAGCAGTTCTTC

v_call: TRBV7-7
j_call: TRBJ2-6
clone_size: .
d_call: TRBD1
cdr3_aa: CASSPGQATSGANVLTF
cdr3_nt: TGTGCTAGCAGCCCGGGACAGGCCACCTCTGGGGCCAACGTCCTGACTTTC

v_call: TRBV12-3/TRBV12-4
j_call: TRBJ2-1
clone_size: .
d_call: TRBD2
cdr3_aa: CASSTSGGVYEQFF
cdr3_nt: TGTGCCAGCAGCACTAGCGGGGGGGTCTATGAGCAGTTCTTC

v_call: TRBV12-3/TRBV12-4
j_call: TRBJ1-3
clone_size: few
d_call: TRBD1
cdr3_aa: CASRNNRQGLQGRTIYF
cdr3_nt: TGTGCCAGCAGGAATAATAGACAGGGGCTTCAGGGGAGGACCATATATTTT

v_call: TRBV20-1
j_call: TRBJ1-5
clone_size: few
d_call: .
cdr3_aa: CSARVQYNQPQHF
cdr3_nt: TGCAGTGCTAGAGTACAGTACAATCAGCCCCAGCATTTT

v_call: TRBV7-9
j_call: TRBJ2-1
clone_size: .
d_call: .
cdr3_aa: CASRSWDSSYNEQFF
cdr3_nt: TGTGCCAGCCGGAGTTGGGACTCGAGCTACAATGAGCAGTTCTTC

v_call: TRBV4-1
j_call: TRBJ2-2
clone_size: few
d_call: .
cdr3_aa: CASSQDPGPGELFF
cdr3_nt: TGCGCCAGCAGCCAAGATCCAGGGCCCGGGGAGCTGTTTTTT

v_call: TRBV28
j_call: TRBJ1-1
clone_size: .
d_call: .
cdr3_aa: CATCRTSYTEAFF
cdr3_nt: TGTGCCACCTGCCGGACCTCTTACACTGAAGCTTTCTTT

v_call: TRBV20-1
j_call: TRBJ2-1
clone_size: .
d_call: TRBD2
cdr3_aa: CSADWTSGVNEQFF
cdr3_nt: TGCAGTGCTGACTGGACTAGCGGGGTGAATGAGCAGTTCTTC

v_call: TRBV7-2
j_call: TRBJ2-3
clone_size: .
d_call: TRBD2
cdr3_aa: CASSLSSGITDTQYF
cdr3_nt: TGTGCCAGCAGCTTATCTAGCGGAATCACAGATACGCAGTATTTT

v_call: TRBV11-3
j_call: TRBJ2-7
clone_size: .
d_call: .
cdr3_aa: CASSPRMGGDEQYF
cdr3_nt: TGTGCCAGCAGCCCCCGTATGGGGGGCGACGAGCAGTACTTC

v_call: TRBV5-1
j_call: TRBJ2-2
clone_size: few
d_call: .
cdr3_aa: CASSLYLTADTGELFF
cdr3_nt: TGCGCCAGCAGCTTGTACCTGACGGCGGACACCGGGGAGCTGTTTTTT

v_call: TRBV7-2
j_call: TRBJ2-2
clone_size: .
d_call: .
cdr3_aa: CASSRLGAAGELFF
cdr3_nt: TGTGCCAGCAGCCGCTTGGGGGCAGCCGGGGAGCTGTTTTTT

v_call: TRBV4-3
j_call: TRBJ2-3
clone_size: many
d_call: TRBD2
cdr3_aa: CASSSRNSGRISTDTQYF
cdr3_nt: TGCGCCAGCAGCTCTCGAAATAGCGGGAGAATTTCCACAGATACGCAGTATTTT

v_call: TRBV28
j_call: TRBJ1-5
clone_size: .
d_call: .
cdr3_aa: CASSTRVGGNQPQHF
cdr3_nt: TGTGCCAGCAGTACACGGGTGGGAGGCAATCAGCCCCAGCATTTT

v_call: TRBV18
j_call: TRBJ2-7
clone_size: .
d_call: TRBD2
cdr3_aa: CASSPPGLAGTVVQYF
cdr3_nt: TGTGCCAGCTCACCACCGGGGCTAGCGGGGACTGTCGTGCAGTACTTC

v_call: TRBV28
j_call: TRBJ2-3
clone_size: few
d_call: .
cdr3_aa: CASSLGQDQDTQYF
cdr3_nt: TGTGCCAGCAGTTTAGGCCAGGACCAAGATACGCAGTATTTT

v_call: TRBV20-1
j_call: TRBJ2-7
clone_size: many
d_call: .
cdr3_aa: CSASPGGNSYEQYF
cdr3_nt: TGCAGTGCTAGCCCAGGGGGGAACTCCTACGAGCAGTACTTC

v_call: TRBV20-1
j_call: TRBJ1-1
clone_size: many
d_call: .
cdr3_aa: CSAREPWGIPEAFF
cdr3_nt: TGCAGTGCTAGAGAGCCGTGGGGTATACCTGAAGCTTTCTTT

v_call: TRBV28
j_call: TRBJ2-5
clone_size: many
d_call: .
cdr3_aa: CASSRNQETQYF
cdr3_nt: TGTGCCAGCAGTCGAAACCAAGAGACCCAGTACTTC

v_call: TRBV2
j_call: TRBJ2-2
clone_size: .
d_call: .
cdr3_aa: CAATLAPDGELFF
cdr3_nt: TGTGCCGCCACGCTAGCCCCTGACGGGGAGCTGTTTTTT

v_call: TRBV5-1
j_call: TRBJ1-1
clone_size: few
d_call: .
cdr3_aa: CASSLMGTTEAFF
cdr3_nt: TGCGCCAGCAGCTTGATGGGGACCACTGAAGCTTTCTTT

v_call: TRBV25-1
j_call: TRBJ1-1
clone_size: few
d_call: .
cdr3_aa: CASSDLRGTEAFF
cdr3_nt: TGTGCCAGCAGTGATCTCAGGGGCACTGAAGCTTTCTTT

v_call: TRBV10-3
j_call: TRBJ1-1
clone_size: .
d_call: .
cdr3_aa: CAISAGEVGTEAFF
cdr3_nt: TGTGCCATCAGTGCGGGGGAGGTAGGCACTGAAGCTTTCTTT

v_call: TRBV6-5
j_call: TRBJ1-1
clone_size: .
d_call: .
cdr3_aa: CASSYGVRTEAFF
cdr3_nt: TGTGCCAGCAGTTACGGTGTTCGGACTGAAGCTTTCTTT

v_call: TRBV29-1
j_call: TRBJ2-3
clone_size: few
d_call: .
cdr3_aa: CSVVGGETDTQYF
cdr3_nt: TGCAGCGTTGTCGGCGGGGAGACAGATACGCAGTATTTT

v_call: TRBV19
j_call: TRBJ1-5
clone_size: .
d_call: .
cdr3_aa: CASGKGRANNQPQHF
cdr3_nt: TGTGCCAGTGGAAAAGGACGGGCAAACAATCAGCCCCAGCATTTT

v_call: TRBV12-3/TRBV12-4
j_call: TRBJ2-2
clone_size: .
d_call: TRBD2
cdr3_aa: CASSNSGGARELFF
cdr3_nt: TGTGCCAGCAGTAATAGCGGGGGGGCCCGGGAGCTGTTTTTT

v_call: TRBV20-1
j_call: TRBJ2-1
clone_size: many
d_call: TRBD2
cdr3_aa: CSASSGRAEEQFF
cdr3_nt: TGCAGTGCTAGTAGCGGGAGGGCCGAGGAGCAGTTCTTC

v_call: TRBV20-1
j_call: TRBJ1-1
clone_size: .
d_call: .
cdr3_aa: CSASFGTMNTEAFF
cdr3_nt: TGCAGTGCTTCCTTCGGGACAATGAACACTGAAGCTTTCTTT

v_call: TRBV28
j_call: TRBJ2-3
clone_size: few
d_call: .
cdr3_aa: CASSLSGGPGVDTQYF
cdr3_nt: TGTGCCAGCAGTTTAAGTGGAGGCCCCGGGGTAGATACGCAGTATTTT

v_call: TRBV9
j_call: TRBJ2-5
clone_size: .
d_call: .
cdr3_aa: CASSAGPGHQETQYF
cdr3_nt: TGTGCCAGCAGCGCCGGACCGGGACACCAAGAGACCCAGTACTTC